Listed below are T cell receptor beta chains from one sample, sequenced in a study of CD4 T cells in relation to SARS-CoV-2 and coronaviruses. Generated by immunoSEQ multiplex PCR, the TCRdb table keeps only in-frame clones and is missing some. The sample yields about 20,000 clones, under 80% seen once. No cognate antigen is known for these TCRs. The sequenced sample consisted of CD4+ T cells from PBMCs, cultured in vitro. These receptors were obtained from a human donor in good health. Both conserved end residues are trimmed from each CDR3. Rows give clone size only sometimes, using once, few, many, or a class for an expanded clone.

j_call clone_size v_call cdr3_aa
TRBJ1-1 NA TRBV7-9 ASRHKPGHKDTEAF
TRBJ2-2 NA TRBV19 ASSLQGAAGELF
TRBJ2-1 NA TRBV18 ASSPTSDPRGEQF
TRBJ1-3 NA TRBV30 AWSVRSAHSGNTIY
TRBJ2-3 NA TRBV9 ASSALGTQKAGGINTDTQY
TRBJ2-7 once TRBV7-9 ASSPAGFYEQY
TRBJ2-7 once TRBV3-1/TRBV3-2 ASSQDGRWEGRSYEQY
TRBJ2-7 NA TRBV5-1 ASSLLPVESTSYEQY
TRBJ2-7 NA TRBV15 ATSRAGGTSGEQY
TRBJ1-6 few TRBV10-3 AISVNNQGSLH
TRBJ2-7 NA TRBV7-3 ASSSDRGNEQY
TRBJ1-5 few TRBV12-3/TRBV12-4 ASSFGSNQPQH
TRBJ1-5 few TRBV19 ASSKDRGRNQPQH
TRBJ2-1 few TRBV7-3 ASSPRSPLAGPRDEQF
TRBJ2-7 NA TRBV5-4 ASSLAVPGSGYEQY
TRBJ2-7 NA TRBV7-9 ASSSTYEQY
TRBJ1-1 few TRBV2 ASRRRESTEAF
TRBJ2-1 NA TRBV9 ASSPRLAGAYEQF
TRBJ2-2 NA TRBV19 ASSLAGVDTGELF
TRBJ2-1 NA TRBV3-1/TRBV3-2 TSSLRGTPGNEQF
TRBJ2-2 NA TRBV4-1 ASSRGDRNTGELF
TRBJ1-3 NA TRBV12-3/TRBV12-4 ASTGSGNTIY
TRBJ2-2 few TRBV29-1 SVKGGWDRGLRGTGELF
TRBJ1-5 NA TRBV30 AWSVGAAGYQPQH
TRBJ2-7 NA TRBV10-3 AISESGDRGYEQY
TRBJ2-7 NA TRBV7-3 ASSPRAGSYYEQY
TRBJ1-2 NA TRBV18 ASSPGPLWGYT
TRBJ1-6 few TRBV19 ASSFSNSPLH
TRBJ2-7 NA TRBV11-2 ASSAGTGPYEQY
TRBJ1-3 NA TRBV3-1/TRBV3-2 ASSQVAVGNTIY
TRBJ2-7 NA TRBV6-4 ASSDCSGSIYEQY
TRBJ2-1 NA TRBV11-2 ASSFERSVGDEQF
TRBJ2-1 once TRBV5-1 ASRRSNEQF
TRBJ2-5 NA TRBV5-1 ASRDGTSGTETQY
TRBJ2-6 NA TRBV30 AWSVLGSGANVLT
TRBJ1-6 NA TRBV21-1 ASSKGEEIYNSPLH
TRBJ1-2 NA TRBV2 ASSEHGSTGGYT
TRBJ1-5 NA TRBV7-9 ASRYDSNQPQH
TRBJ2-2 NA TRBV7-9 ASSLQGEAGELF
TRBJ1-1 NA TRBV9 ASSVVGAGDTEAF
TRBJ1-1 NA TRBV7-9 ASSHRDGEAF
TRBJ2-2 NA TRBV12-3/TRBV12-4 ASSLGYSGELF
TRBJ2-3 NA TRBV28 ASRSGRDPTDTQY
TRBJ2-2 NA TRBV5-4 ASSSVGGTGELF
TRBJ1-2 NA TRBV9 ASSVGGGTGYT
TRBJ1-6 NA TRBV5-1 ASSKTEGRSPLH
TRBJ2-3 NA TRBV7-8 ASSSRDYLSTDTQY
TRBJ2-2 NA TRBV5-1 ASSLGLAGVGTGELF
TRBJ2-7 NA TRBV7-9 ASSLAGFREQY
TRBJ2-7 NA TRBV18 ASSTTQGNLLY
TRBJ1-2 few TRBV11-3 ASSLGGDGYT
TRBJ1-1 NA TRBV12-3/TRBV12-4 ASSSSSTTEAF
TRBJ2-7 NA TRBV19 ASSLPGQTLYEQY
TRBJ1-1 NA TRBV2 ASRGRGPANTEAF
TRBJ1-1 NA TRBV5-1 ASSLDGQQTANAF
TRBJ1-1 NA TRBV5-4 ASSPTGVDTEAF
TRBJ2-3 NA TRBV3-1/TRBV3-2 AGSQDPEETSGGGWGTDTQY